This T cell receptor (beta chain) was observed in a study of shared clonotypes between healthy human individuals. As concerns this clone: This may arise from a read error, as a much more abundant clone is one base away. This same CDR3 is encoded by further DNA sequences in the sample.

Libraries were prepared by immunoSEQ multiplex PCR; TCRdb keeps only in-frame clonotypes and omits some of them. The sample carries more than 900,000 clones, approximately 80% recorded once. There are 14 residues in the CDR3. The germline gives CDR1 GTSNPN, CDR2 SVGIG (reference sequence). The junction had 8 bases not matched to a gene; V was cut back by 8 bases and J by 1 base. The chain employs TRBV30 and TRBJ1-5; 7 positions agree with TRBD1. The source material was memory CD4+ T cells from PBMCs. The subset is: CD45RA-negative fraction. This sequence was found in a man aged 18 to 29 in good health. Some clones in this sample may be carry-over from other donors' samples. The chain's CDR3 is CAARTGVSNQPQHF. CDR3 bases: TGTGCCGCCCGGACAGGAGTCAGCAATCAGCCCCAGCATTTT.